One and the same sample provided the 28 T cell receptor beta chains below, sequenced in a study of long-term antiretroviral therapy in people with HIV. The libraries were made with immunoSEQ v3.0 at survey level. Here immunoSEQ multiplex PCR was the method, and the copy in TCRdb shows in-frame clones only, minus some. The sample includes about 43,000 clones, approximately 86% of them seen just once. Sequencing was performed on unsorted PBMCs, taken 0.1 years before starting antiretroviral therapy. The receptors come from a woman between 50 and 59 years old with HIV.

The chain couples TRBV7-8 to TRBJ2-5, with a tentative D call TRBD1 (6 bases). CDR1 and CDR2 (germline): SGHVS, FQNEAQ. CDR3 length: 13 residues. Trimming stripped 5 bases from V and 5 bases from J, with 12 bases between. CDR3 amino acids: CASSTRGVETQYF. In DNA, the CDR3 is TGTGCCAGCAGCACCAGGGGAGTGGAGACCCAGTACTTC.

The CDR3 reads CASSQDRQGTYEQYF. The CDR3 region has the DNA TGCGCCAGCAGCCAAGACCGGCAGGGGACCTACGAGCAGTACTTC. The rearrangement uses TRBV4-3 and TRBJ2-7; D is possibly TRBD1 (6 bases). Germline-derived CDR1 and CDR2 are LGHNA and YSLEER. V lost 0 bases and J 2 bases, leaving 11 bases between the germline ends. The CDR3 sequence is 15 residues long.

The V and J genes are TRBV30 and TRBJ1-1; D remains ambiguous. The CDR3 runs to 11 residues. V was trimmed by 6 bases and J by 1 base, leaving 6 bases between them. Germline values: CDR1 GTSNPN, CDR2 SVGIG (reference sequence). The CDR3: CACEENTEAFF. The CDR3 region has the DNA TGTGCCTGCGAAGAGAACACTGAAGCTTTCTTT.

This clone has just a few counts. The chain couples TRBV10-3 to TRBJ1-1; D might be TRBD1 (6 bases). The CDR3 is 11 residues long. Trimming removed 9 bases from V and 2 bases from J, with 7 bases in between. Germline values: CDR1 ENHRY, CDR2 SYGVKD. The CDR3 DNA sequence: TGTGCCATACAGGGTAACACTGAAGCTTTCTTT. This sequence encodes CAIQGNTEAFF.

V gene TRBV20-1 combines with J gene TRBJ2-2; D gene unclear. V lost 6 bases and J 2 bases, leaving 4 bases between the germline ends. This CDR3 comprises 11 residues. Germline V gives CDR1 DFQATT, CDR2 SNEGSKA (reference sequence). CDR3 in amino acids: CSALNTGELFF. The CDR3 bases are TGCAGTGCACTCAACACCGGGGAGCTGTTTTTT.

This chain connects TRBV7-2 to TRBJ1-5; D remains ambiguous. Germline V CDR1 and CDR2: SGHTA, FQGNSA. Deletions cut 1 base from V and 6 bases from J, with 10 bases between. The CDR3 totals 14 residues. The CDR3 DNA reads TGTGCCAGCAGCTTAGATCCAGGCGGTCAGCCCCAGCATTTT. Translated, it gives CASSLDPGGQPQHF. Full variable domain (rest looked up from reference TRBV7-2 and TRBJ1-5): GAGVSQSPSNKVTEKGKDVELRCDPISGHTALYWYRQSLGQGLEFLIYFQGNSAPDKSGLPSDRFSAERTGGSVSTLTIQRTQQEDSAVYLCASSLDPGGQPQHFGDGTRLSIL.

CDR3 sequence (DNA): TGTGCCAGCAGCTTTATTGTCGAAGGGGCGGGGGGCTACACCTTC. The encoded protein is CASSFIVEGAGGYTF. The gene calls are TRBV7-2 and TRBJ1-2; D may be TRBD1 (5 bases). CDR3 length: 15 amino acids. Germline CDR1 and CDR2: SGHTA and FQGNSA. The V end lost 3 bases, the J end lost 8 bases, and 19 bases lay between the germline ends. Filled out from reference TRBV7-2 and TRBJ1-2, the complete variable domain reads GAGVSQSPSNKVTEKGKDVELRCDPISGHTALYWYRQSLGQGLEFLIYFQGNSAPDKSGLPSDRFSAERTGGSVSTLTIQRTQQEDSAVYLCASSFIVEGAGGYTFGSGTRLTVV.

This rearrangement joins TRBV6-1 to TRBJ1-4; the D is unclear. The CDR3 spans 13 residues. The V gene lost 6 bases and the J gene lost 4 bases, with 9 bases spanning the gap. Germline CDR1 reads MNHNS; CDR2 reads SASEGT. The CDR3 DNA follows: TGTGCCAGCAGCCGGGATCGTAATGAAAAACTGTTTTTT. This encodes CASSRDRNEKLFF.

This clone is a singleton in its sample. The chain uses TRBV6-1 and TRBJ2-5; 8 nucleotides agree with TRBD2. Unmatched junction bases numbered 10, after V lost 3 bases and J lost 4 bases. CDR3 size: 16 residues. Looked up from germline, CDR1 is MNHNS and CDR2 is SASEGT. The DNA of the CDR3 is TGTGCCAGCAGTGACGGTTTCGCGGGGGGAGGAGAGACCCAGTACTTC. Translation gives CASSDGFAGGGETQYF.

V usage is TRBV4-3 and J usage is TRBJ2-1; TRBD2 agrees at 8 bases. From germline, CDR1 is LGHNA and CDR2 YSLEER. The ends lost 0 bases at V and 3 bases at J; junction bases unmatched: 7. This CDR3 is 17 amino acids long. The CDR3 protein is CASSQDPLRGGYNEQFF. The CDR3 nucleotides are TGCGCCAGCAGCCAAGATCCCCTCCGGGGGGGCTACAATGAGCAGTTCTTC.

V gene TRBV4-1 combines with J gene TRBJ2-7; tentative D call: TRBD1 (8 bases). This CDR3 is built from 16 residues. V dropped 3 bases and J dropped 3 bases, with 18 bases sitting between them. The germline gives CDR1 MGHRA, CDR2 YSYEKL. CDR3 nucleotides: TGCGCCAGCAGCCAGAACAGGGGGGGGACCTTCTACGAGCAGTACTTC. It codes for CASSQNRGGTFYEQYF.

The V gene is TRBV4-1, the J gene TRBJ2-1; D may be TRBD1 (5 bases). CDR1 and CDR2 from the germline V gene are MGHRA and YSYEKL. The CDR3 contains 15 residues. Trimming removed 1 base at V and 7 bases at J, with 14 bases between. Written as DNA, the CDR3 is TGCGCCAGCAGCCAAGTGTTTGGGGCCGGTAATGAGCAGTTCTTC. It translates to CASSQVFGAGNEQFF.

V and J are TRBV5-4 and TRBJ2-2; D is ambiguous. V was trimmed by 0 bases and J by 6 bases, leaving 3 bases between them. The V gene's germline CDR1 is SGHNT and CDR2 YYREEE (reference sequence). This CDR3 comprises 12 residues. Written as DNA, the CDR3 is TGTGCCAGCAGCTTGGTGTCCGGGGAGCTGTTTTTT. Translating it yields CASSLVSGELFF.

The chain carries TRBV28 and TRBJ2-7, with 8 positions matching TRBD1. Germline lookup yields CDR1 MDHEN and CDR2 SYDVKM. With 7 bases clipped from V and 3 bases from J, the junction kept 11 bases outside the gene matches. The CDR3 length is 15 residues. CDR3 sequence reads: CASNAPGTGNYEQYF. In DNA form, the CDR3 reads TGTGCCAGCAACGCCCCGGGGACAGGAAACTACGAGCAGTACTTC.

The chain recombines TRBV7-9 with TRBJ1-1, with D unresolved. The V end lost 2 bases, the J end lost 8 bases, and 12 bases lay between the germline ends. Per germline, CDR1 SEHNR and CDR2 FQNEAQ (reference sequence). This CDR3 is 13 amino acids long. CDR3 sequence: CASSLLLTREAFF. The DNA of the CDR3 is TGTGCCAGCAGCTTACTGTTGACAAGAGAAGCTTTCTTT.

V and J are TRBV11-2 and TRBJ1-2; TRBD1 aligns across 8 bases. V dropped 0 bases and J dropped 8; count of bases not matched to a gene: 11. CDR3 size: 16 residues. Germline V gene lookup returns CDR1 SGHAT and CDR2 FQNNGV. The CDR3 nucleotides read TGTGCCAGCAGCTTAGAGTGGGCCAGACAGGGGTTGGGCTACACCTTC. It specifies CASSLEWARQGLGYTF.

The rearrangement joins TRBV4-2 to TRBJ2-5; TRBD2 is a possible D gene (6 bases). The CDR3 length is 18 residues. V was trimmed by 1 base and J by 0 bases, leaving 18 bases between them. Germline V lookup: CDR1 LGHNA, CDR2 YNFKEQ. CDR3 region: CASSQVSEGLGNQETQYF. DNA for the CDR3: TGTGCCAGCAGCCAAGTCTCGGAGGGTCTGGGGAACCAAGAGACCCAGTACTTC.

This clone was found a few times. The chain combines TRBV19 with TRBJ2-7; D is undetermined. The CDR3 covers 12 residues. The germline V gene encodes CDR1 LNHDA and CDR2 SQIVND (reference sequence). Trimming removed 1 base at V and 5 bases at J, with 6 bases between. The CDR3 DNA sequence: TGTGCCAGTAGTATAGTGGGCCACGAGCAGTACTTC. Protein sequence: CASSIVGHEQYF.

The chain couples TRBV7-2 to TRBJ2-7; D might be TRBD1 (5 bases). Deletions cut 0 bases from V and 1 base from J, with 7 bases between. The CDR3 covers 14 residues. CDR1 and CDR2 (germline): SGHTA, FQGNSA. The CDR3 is CASSLASGSYEQYF. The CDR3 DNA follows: TGTGCCAGCAGCTTAGCATCAGGGTCCTACGAGCAGTACTTC. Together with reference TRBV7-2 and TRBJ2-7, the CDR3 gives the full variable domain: GAGVSQSPSNKVTEKGKDVELRCDPISGHTALYWYRQSLGQGLEFLIYFQGNSAPDKSGLPSDRFSAERTGGSVSTLTIQRTQQEDSAVYLCASSLASGSYEQYFGPGTRLTVT.

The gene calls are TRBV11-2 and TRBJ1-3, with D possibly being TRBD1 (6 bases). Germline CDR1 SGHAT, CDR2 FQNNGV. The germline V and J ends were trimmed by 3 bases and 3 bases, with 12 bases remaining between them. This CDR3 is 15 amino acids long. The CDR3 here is CASSLSRGDGNTIYF. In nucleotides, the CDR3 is TGTGCCAGCAGCTTGTCCAGGGGAGATGGAAACACCATATATTTT.

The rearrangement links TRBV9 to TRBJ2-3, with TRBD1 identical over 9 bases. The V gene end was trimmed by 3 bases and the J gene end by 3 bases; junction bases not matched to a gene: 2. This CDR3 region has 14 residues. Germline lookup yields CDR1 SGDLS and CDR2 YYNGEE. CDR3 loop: CASSGQGETDTQYF. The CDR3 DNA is TGTGCCAGCAGCGGACAGGGGGAGACAGATACGCAGTATTTT.

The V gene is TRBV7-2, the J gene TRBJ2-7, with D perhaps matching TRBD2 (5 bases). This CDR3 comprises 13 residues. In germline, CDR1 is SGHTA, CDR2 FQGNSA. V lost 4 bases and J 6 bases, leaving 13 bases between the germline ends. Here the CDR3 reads CASSSLPRGEQYF. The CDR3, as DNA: TGTGCCAGCAGCTCCTTACCTCGGGGCGAGCAGTACTTC. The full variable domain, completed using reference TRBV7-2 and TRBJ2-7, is GAGVSQSPSNKVTEKGKDVELRCDPISGHTALYWYRQSLGQGLEFLIYFQGNSAPDKSGLPSDRFSAERTGGSVSTLTIQRTQQEDSAVYLCASSSLPRGEQYFGPGTRLTVT.

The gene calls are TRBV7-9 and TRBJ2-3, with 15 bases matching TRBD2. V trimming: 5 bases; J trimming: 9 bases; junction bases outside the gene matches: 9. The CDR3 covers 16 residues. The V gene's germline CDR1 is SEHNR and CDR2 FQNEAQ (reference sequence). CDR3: CASSPGTSGGTDTQYF. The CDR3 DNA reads TGTGCCAGCAGCCCCGGGACTAGCGGGGGGACCGACACGCAGTATTTT.

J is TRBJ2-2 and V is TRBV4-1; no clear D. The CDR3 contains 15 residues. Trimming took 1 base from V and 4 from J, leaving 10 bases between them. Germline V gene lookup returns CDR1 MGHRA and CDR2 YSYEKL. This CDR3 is CASSQVSYGTGELFF. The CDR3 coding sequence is TGCGCCAGCAGCCAAGTCTCTTATGGCACCGGGGAGCTGTTTTTT.

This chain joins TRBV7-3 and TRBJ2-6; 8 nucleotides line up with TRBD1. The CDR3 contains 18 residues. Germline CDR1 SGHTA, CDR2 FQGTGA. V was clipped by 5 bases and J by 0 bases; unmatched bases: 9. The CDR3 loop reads CASSPGQGLSSGANVLTF. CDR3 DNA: TGTGCCAGCAGCCCAGGACAGGGTCTCTCCTCTGGGGCCAACGTCCTGACTTTC.

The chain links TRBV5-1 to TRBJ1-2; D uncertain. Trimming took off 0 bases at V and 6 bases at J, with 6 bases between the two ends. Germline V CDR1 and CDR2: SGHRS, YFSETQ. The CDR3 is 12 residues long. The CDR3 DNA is TGCGCCAGCAGCTTGGAGACAAATGGCTACACCTTC. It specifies CASSLETNGYTF. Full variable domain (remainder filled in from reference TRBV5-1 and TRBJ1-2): KAGVTQTPRYLIKTRGQQVTLSCSPISGHRSVSWYQQTPGQGLQFLFEYFSETQRNKGNFPGRFSGRQFSNSRSEMNVSTLELGDSALYLCASSLETNGYTFGSGTRLTVV.

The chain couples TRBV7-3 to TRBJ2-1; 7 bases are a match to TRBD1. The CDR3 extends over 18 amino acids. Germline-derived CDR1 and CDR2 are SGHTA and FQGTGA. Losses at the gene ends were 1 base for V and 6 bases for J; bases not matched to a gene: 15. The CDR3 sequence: CASSLIGGTGTAINEQFF. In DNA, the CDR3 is TGTGCCAGCAGCTTAATAGGGGGAACCGGGACAGCAATCAATGAGCAGTTCTTC.

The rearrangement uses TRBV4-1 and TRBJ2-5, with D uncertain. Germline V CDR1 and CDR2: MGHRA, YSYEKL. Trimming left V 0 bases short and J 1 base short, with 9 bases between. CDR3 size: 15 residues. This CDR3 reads CASSQDGLAQETQYF. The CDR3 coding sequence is TGCGCCAGCAGCCAAGATGGCTTGGCCCAAGAGACCCAGTACTTC.